This TCR beta chain comes out of a study of yellow fever vaccine responses in identical twins (dated by TCRdb to 2016 to 2018). Looking at the study overall: The study precisely tracked vaccine-responding T cell clones in identical twins. The research as a whole found: According to the authors, the vaccine-induced T cell response in identical twins seemed to be partly convergent and partly specific to each individual.

The CDR3 contains 16 residues, cysteine and phenylalanine counted. Only CDR3 DNA is held: 48 bases, read in frame from base 1. V is clipped by 4 bases and J by 4 bases, and the sequence between their germline boundaries is 16 bases long. The germline V gene specifies SGHNT as CDR1 and YENEEA as CDR2. The library was prepared using RT-PCR. The run used an Illumina HiSeq 2500. Through fastp at Q25 and MiXCR, TCRdb rebuilt clones from the public reads, retaining in-frame beta chains. Merged by CDR3 protein, the rows form single entries marked with the most common genes and DNA. This sample has under 30,000 distinct CDR3 sequences in its table, and more than 60% of those were observed once. The ten largest clones represent 4.8% of the sample. As for this clonotype: This receptor's antigen is unknown. Base qualities were left out, and no much larger clone turns up one base away.

The material sequenced was T cells from blood (PBMCs), unsorted or a sorted subset (not recorded which), taken before or after yellow fever vaccination (not recorded which). The sequence was obtained from a woman younger than 35 who received the yellow fever vaccine. Donor details come from another sample of the same person, matched by shared clones. Recombination connected TRBV11-3 to TRBJ2-2; the D gene identity is not certain. The DNA is as follows: TGTGCCAGCAGCTCGTTACACCAGAAAGGCACCGGGGAGCTGTTTTTT. It encodes CASSSLHQKGTGELFF. This CDR3, with the reference TRBV11-3 and TRBJ2-2 proteins standing in past its ends, gives the full variable domain EAGVVQSPRYKIIEKKQPVAFWCNPISGHNTLYWYLQNLGQGPELLIRYENEEAVDDSQLPKDRFSAERLKGVDSTLKIQPAELGDSAVYLCASSSLHQKGTGELFFGEGSRLTVL.